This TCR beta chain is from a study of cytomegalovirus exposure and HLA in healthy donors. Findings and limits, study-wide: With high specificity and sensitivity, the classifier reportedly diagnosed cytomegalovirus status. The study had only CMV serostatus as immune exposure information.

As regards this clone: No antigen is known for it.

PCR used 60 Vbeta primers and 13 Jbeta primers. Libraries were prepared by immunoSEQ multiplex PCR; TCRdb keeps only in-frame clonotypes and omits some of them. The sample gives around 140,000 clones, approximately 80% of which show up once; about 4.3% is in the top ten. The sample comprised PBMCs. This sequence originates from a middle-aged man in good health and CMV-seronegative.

Here the CDR3 DNA reads TGTGCCAGCAGCCTCCCCCCCGGGGAGCTGTTTTTT. Its translation: CASSLPPGELFF. This chain uses TRBV5-6 with TRBJ2-2; D is undetermined. Deletions cut 4 bases from V and 6 bases from J, with 7 bases between. Germline lookup yields CDR1 SGHDT and CDR2 YYEEEE. This CDR3 region has 12 residues. Based on the CDR3 plus reference TRBV5-6 and TRBJ2-2, the full variable domain is DAGVTQSPTHLIKTRGQQVTLRCSPKSGHDTVSWYQQALGQGPQFIFQYYEEEERQRGNFPDRFSGHQFPNYSSELNVNALLLGDSALYLCASSLPPGELFFGEGSRLTVL.